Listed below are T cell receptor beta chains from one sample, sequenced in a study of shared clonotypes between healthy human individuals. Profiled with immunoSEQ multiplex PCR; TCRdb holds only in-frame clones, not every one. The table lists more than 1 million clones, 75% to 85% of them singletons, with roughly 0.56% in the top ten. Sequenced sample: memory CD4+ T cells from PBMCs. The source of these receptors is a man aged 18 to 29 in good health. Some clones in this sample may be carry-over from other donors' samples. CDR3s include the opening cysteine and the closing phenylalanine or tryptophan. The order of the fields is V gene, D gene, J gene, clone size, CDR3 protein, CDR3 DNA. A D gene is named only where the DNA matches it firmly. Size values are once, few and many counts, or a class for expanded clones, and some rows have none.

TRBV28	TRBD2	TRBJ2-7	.	CASSYQREGLSYEQYF	TGTGCCAGCAGTTATCAACGGGAGGGCCTCTCCTACGAGCAGTACTTC
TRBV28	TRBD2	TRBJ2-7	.	CASSPGGWPYEQYF	TGTGCCAGCAGTCCCGGGGGGTGGCCCTACGAGCAGTACTTC
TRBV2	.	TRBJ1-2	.	CASSNTGEYGYTF	TGTGCCAGCAGTAACACCGGGGAGTATGGCTACACCTTC
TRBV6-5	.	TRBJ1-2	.	CASSVGRYGYTF	TGTGCCAGCAGTGTGGGACGTTATGGCTACACCTTC
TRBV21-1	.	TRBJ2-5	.	CASPTRTSEVLETQYF	TGTGCCAGCCCGACCCGGACTAGCGAAGTCCTAGAGACCCAGTACTTC
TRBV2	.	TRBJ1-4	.	CASNSVDATNEKLFF	TGTGCCAGCAACAGCGTCGATGCAACTAATGAAAAACTGTTTTTT
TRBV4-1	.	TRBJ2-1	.	CASSQVRSLNEQFF	TGCGCCAGCAGCCAAGTCCGTTCTCTAAATGAGCAGTTCTTC
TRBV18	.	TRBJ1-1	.	CASSPGRVNTEAFF	TGTGCCAGCTCACCGGGTAGGGTGAACACTGAAGCTTTCTTT
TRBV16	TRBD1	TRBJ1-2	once	CASSHPGTGTIYGYTF	TGTGCCAGCAGCCACCCAGGGACAGGGACGATCTATGGCTACACCTTC
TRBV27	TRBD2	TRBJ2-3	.	CASSLGTSGKDTQYF	TGTGCCAGCAGTTTAGGGACTAGCGGGAAAGATACGCAGTATTTT
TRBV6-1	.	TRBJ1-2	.	CASSGQIPYGYTF	TGTGCCAGCAGTGGCCAAATCCCTTATGGCTACACCTTC
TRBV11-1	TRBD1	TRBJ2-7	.	CASSLETTGGIRRPQYF	TGTGCCAGCAGCTTAGAGACGACAGGGGGGATTCGCCGCCCCCAGTACTTC
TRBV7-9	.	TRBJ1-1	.	CASSLGGVKNTEAFF	TGTGCCAGCAGCTTAGGCGGTGTCAAGAACACTGAAGCTTTCTTT
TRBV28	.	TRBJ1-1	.	CASAGQIIEAFF	TGTGCCAGCGCTGGGCAGATTATTGAAGCTTTCTTT
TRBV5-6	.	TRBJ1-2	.	CASSLRPLGHGYTF	TGTGCCAGCAGCCTCCGACCCCTCGGTCATGGCTACACCTTC
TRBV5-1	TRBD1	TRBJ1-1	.	CASSNGQGLGTEAFF	TGCGCCAGCAGCAACGGACAGGGGCTGGGCACTGAAGCTTTCTTT
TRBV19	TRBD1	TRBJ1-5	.	CASTRQGSNQPQHF	TGTGCCAGTACCCGACAGGGATCCAATCAGCCCCAGCATTTT
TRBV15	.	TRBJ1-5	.	CATSRDRYRLGTAQPQHF	TGTGCCACCAGCAGAGATCGATACCGCCTGGGGACGGCCCAGCCCCAGCATTTT
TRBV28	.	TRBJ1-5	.	CASSSRQGTSQPQHF	TGTGCCAGCAGTTCCCGTCAGGGGACGAGTCAGCCCCAGCATTTT
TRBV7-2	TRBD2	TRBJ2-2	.	CARASGNTGELFF	TGTGCCAGGGCTAGCGGGAATACCGGGGAGCTGTTTTTT
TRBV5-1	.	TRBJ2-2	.	CASSSGLRRGELFF	TGCGCCAGCAGCTCTGGACTCCGCCGCGGGGAGCTGTTTTTT
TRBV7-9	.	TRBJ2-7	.	CASSLKAVTPGEQYF	TGTGCCAGCAGCTTAAAAGCGGTAACGCCTGGCGAGCAGTACTTC
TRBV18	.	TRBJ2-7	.	CASSPPGYRLEQYF	TGTGCCAGCTCACCACCGGGGTACAGGCTCGAGCAGTACTTC
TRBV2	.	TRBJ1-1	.	CASRGRGGAFF	TGTGCCAGCAGAGGGAGAGGTGGAGCTTTCTTT
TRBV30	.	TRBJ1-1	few	CAWCPRRLGTEAFF	TGTGCCTGGTGCCCGAGACGGCTGGGGACTGAAGCTTTCTTT
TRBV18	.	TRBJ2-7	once	CASSPLQGVYEQYF	TGTGCCAGCTCACCACTTCAGGGTGTTTACGAGCAGTACTTC
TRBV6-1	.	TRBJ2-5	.	CASRRGQGSQETQYF	TGTGCCAGCAGACGGGGGCAGGGGTCCCAAGAGACCCAGTACTTC
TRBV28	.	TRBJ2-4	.	CATESRGPGAKNIQYF	TGTGCCACCGAATCCAGGGGCCCGGGGGCCAAAAACATTCAGTACTTC
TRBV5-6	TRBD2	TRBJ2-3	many	CASSLWLAGFWALTDTQYF	TGTGCCAGCAGCTTGTGGCTAGCGGGATTTTGGGCTCTCACAGATACGCAGTATTTT
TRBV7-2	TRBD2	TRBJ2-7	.	CASSPRGYGGGPPYEQYF	TGTGCCAGCAGCCCCCGCGGGTATGGGGGAGGGCCCCCGTACGAGCAGTACTTC
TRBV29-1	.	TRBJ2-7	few	CSVAREIEQYF	TGCAGCGTCGCTCGTGAGATCGAGCAGTACTTC
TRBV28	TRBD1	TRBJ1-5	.	CASRFKGTDQAQPQHF	TGTGCCAGCAGGTTTAAGGGGACAGATCAAGCACAGCCCCAGCATTTT
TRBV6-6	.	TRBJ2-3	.	CASSPPLLVTDTQYF	TGTGCCAGCAGTCCCCCCCTTCTTGTCACAGATACGCAGTATTTT
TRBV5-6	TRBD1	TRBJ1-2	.	CASSPDRGSGYTF	TGTGCCAGCAGCCCGGACAGGGGGTCTGGCTACACCTTC
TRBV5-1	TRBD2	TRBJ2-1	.	CASRVGLAGHEQFF	TGCGCCAGCAGGGTGGGACTAGCGGGCCATGAGCAGTTCTTC
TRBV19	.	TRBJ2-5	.	CASSIRETQYF	TGTGCCAGTAGTATCCGGGAGACCCAGTACTTC
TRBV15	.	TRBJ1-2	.	CATSRDLATGGYTF	TGTGCCACCAGCAGAGATTTGGCTACGGGAGGCTACACCTTC
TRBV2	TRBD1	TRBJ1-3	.	CASSLDRASLGNTIYF	TGTGCCAGCAGCCTGGACAGGGCCTCCTTAGGGAACACCATATATTTT
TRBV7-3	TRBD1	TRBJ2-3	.	CASSLATGGTQYF	TGTGCCAGCAGCCTAGCGACAGGGGGCACGCAGTATTTT
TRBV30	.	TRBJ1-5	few	CAWSPGQFIQPQHF	TGTGCCTGGAGTCCAGGACAGTTTATTCAGCCCCAGCATTTT
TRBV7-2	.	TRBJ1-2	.	CASSLGQYGYTF	TGTGCCAGCAGCTTAGGCCAGTATGGCTACACCTTC
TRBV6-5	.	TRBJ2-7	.	CASSYSLPGGGVEQYF	TGTGCCAGCAGTTACTCCCTCCCAGGCGGCGGGGTGGAGCAGTACTTC
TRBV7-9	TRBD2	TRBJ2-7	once	CASSSREGSPYEQYF	TGTGCCAGCAGCTCTAGGGAGGGAAGCCCCTACGAGCAGTACTTC
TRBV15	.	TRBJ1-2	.	CATSRDRYGYTF	TGTGCCACCAGCAGAGATAGGTATGGCTACACCTTC
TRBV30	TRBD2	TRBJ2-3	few	CAWSVRGTSGSGTDTQYF	TGTGCCTGGAGTGTCCGGGGGACTAGCGGGAGCGGTACAGATACGCAGTATTTT
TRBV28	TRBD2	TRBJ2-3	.	CASSLSGRASSTDTQYF	TGTGCCAGCAGTTTAAGCGGGAGGGCTTCTAGCACAGATACGCAGTATTTT
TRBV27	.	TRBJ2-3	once	CASSAAGSSVSTDTQYF	TGTGCCAGCAGTGCAGCGGGTTCGTCTGTCAGCACAGATACGCAGTATTTT
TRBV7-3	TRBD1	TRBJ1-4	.	CASSLWPPGQGAANEKLFF	TGTGCCAGCAGCCTCTGGCCACCGGGACAGGGGGCCGCGAATGAAAAACTGTTTTTT
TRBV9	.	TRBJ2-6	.	CASSVATGGAGANVLTF	TGTGCCAGCAGCGTAGCTACGGGGGGCGCCGGGGCCAACGTCCTGACTTTC
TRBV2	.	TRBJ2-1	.	CASSVHAGLVGNEQFF	TGTGCCAGCAGTGTCCACGCGGGGCTAGTGGGGAATGAGCAGTTCTTC
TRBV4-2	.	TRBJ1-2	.	CASSQGYGYTF	TGTGCCAGCAGCCAAGGTTATGGCTACACCTTC
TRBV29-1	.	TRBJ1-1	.	CSAGQYMNTEAFF	TGCAGCGCCGGACAGTATATGAACACTGAAGCTTTCTTT